The clone carrying this T cell receptor (beta chain) was seen only a few times. One entry per CDR3 protein, called by TCRdb with MiXCR from the 5' RACE reads. The sample comprises about 160,000 distinct CDR3 sequences, roughly 18% of which are singletons, and approximately 7.8% rests with the top ten. The data were taken from a study of CD8 T cells in ankylosing spondylitis. Trimming shortened V by 1 base and J by 4 bases, and 11 bases separated the two germline ends. The CDR3 runs to 14 residues. Germline CDR1 is SGHAT and CDR2 is FQNNGV. Material for sequencing was blood, either unsorted or a sorted T cell fraction (not recorded which). This sequence originates from a male donor with ankylosing spondylitis or in good health (not recorded which). The chain employs TRBV11-2 and TRBJ2-7; possibly TRBD2 for D (5 bases). The CDR3 region is CASSLVGANYEQYF. DNA of the CDR3: TGTGCCAGCAGCTTAGTGGGAGCTAATTACGAGCAGTACTTC.